This TCR beta chain is drawn from a study of blood T cell repertoires in COVID-19. In the study overall: Material from acute and convalescent COVID-19 was sourced from the United States, Italy and Spain. From T cells, B-cell-depleted T cells, or PBMCs came the material, which was cDNA or gDNA.

Original processing methods: From reference gene primer amplification, estimates of nucleated cell counts were derived. Profiled with immunoSEQ multiplex PCR; TCRdb holds only in-frame clones, not every one. V, J and clone size are those of that table, while D and trimming were read from the DNA. The repertoire holds about 260,000 clones, with about 85% as singletons. Germline assignment: CDR1 KGHSH and CDR2 LQKENI. The V end was cut by 1 base, the J end by 11 bases, with 21 bases between. The CDR3 has 16 amino acids. This clone was seen a few times. V and J are TRBV18 and TRBJ2-1, with a tentative D call TRBD2 (5 bases). The sequence was obtained from a human donor in a cohort sampled during active COVID-19. Sequenced input: peripheral blood. CDR3 amino acids: CASSPRGSDPTMKQFF. The CDR3 coding sequence is TGTGCCAGCTCACCACGGGGTAGCGACCCTACAATGAAGCAGTTCTTC.